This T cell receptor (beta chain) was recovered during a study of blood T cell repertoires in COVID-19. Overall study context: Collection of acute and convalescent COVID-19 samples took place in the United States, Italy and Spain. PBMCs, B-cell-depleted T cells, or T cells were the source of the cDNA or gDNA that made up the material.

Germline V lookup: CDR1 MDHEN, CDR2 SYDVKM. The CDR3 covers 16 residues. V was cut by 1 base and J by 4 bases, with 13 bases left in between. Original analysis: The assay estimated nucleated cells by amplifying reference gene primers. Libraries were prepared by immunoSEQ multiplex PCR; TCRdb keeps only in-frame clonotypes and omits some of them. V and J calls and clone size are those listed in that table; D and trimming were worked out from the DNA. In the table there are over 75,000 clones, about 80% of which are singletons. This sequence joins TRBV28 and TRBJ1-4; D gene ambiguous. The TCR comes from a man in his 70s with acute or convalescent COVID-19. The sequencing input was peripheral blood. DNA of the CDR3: TGTGCCAGCAGTTTATACGATCCGGTCGGTAATGAAAAACTGTTTTTT. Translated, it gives CASSLYDPVGNEKLFF.